This TCR beta chain originates from a study of cytomegalovirus exposure and HLA in healthy donors. General study points: Reports state that TCR beta sequences accurately predicted most subjects' HLA-A and HLA-B alleles. The study labeled approximately 150 TCR beta chains cytomegalovirus-associated.

60 Vbeta and 13 Jbeta primers were used in PCR. Measured with immunoSEQ multiplex PCR; TCRdb has only the in-frame clones, and not every one. The sample carries about 150,000 clones, 60% to 80% recorded once. Comment on this clone: The antigen remains unidentified.

With V trimmed by 3 bases and J by 8 bases, 8 bases remained unmatched. Per germline, CDR1 LNHDA and CDR2 SQIVND (reference sequence). The CDR3 has 15 residues. The gene calls are TRBV19 and TRBJ2-1, with 9 bases fitting TRBD2. Material for sequencing was PBMCs. The sequence derives from a male donor in good health and CMV-seronegative. In DNA form, the CDR3 reads TGTGCCAGTAGTATTGAGCTAGCGGGAAACCATGAGCAGTTCTTC. Its protein product is CASSIELAGNHEQFF. Looking up the rest from reference TRBV19 and TRBJ2-1 gives the full variable domain: DGGITQSPKYLFRKEGQNVTLSCEQNLNHDAMYWYRQDPGQGLRLIYYSQIVNDFQKGDIAEGYSVSREKKESFPLTVTSAQKNPTAFYLCASSIELAGNHEQFFGPGTRLTVL.